This TCR beta chain was sequenced for a study of blood T cell repertoires in COVID-19. Study background: Italy, Spain and the United States were the sources of the convalescent and acute COVID-19 samples. The analysed material was cDNA or gDNA that came from T cells, B-cell-depleted T cells, or PBMCs.

Authors' processing steps: Cell counts per sample came from amplifying reference gene primers. The repertoire was sequenced with immunoSEQ multiplex PCR; TCRdb's copy has only in-frame clones and lacks some. From that table come the V and J calls and clone size; the DNA was used to work out D and trimming. This sample has a few hundred thousand clones; 70% to 90% occur once, and the top ten carry about 10%. There are 15 residues in the CDR3. Germline V gene lookup returns CDR1 SGHDT and CDR2 YYEEEE. V dropped 3 bases and J dropped 9 bases, with 16 bases sitting between them. This clone has just one count.

This chain joins TRBV5-6 and TRBJ1-6; a possible D gene is TRBD1 (6 bases). The sample taken for sequencing was peripheral blood. The receptor's source is a woman in her sixties or seventies with acute or convalescent COVID-19. The CDR3: CASSSGAGFGSPLHF. The CDR3 DNA is TGTGCCAGCAGCTCAGGGGCTGGATTCGGTTCACCCCTCCACTTT.